Sequencing of this T cell receptor gamma chain was carried out in a study of gamma delta lymphoproliferative disorders and STAT genes. This clone is categorized as medium-sized. The sample carries other DNA sequences with the same CDR3. Trimming took 4 bases from V and 0 from J; bases not matched to a gene: 3. The CDR3 extends over 13 amino acids. Germline CDR1 and CDR2: VENAVY and YDSYNSRV. Genomic DNA from isolated PBMCs served as the sequencing template. TCRdb processed the multiplex PCR reads again with the CATT caller. In the table there are about 2,200 gamma-chain clones, approximately 10% of which are singletons.

The sequenced sample was blood. This TCR came from a human donor with gamma-delta T-cell large granular lymphocyte leukemia. The chain recombines TRGV8 with TRGJ1 or TRGJ2. TCRdb offers no J gene call, so here the DNA was matched to germline to obtain one. The chain's CDR3 is CATWDSNYYKKLF. The CDR3 DNA sequence: TGTGCCACCTGGGACTCGAATTATTATAAGAAACTCTTT.